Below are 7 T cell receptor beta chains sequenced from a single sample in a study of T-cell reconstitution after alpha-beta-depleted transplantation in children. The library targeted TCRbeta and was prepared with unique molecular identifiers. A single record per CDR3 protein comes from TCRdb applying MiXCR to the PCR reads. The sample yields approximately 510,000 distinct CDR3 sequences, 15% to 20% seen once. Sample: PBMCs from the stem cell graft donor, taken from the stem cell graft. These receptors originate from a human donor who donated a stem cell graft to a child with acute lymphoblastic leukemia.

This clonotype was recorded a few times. The CDR3 coding sequence is TGCGCCAGCAGCTTGACGTTTCTACAGGGCGGAGATCAGCCCCAGCATTTT. Its protein is CASSLTFLQGGDQPQHF. The V call is TRBV5-1, the J call TRBJ1-5; possible D gene TRBD1, 6 bases. CDR1 and CDR2 from the germline V gene are SGHRS and YFSETQ. V was cut by 1 base and J by 5 bases, with 19 bases left in between. This CDR3 spans 17 amino acids.

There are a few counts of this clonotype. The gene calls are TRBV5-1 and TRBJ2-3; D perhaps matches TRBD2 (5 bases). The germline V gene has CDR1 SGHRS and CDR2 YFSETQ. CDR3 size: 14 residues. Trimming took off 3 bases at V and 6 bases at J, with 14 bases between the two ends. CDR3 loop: CASSSSGSRDTQYF. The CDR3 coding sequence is TGCGCCAGCAGCTCCTCGGGGTCCAGGGATACGCAGTATTTT. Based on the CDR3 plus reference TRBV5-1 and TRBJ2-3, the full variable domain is KAGVTQTPRYLIKTRGQQVTLSCSPISGHRSVSWYQQTPGQGLQFLFEYFSETQRNKGNFPGRFSGRQFSNSRSEMNVSTLELGDSALYLCASSSSGSRDTQYFGPGTRLTVL.

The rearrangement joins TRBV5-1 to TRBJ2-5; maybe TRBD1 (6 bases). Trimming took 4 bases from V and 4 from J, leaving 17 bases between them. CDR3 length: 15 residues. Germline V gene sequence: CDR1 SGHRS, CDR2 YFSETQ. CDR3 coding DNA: TGCGCCAGCAGCCTGGTTGGACAGACTGGAGAGACCCAGTACTTC. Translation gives CASSLVGQTGETQYF.

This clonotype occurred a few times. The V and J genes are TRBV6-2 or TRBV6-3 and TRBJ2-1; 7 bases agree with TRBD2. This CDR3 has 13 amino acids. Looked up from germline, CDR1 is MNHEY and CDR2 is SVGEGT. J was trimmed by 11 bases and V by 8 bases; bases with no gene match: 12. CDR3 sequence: CASGLPTSEKQFF. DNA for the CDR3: TGTGCCAGCGGCCTCCCTACTAGCGAAAAGCAGTTCTTC.

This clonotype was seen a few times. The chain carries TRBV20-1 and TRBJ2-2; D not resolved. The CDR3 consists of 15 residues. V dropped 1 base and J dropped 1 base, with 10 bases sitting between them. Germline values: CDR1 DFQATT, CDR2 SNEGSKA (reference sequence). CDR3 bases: TGCAGTGCTAGAGGAGGAACCTTGAACACCGGGGAGCTGTTTTTT. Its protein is CSARGGTLNTGELFF.

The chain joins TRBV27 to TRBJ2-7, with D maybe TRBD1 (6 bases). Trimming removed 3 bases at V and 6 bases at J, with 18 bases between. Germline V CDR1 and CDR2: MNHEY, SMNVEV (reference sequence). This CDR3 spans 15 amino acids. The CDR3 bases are TGTGCCAGCAGTTTTAAGGACAGCGCTATTTTCGAGCAGTACTTC. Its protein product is CASSFKDSAIFEQYF.

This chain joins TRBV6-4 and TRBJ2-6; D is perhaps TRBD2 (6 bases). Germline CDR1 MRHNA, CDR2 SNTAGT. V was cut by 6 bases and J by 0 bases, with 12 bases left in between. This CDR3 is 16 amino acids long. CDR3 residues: CASSPTGDSGANVLTF. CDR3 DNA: TGTGCCAGCAGCCCAACGGGGGACTCTGGGGCCAACGTCCTGACTTTC.